This T cell receptor (beta chain) was recorded in a study of technical replicates of blood from a few donors. Trimming pared 4 bases from V and 5 bases from J, leaving 17 bases between. The CDR3 has 15 residues. Per germline, CDR1 MDHEN and CDR2 SYDVKM. Profiling relied on immunoSEQ multiplex PCR, and the TCRdb table lists in-frame clones only, not all of them. The sample records around 62,000 clones, about 97% being singletons. This clone was detected once. The V gene is TRBV28, the J gene TRBJ1-2, with TRBD1 as a possible D gene (5 bases). Sample: T cells isolated from PBMCs. The sequence was collected from a human donor in good health. The chain's CDR3 is CASSSPRETFYGYTF. The CDR3 nucleotides are TGTGCCAGCAGTTCCCCCAGGGAAACCTTTTATGGCTACACCTTC.